Sequencing of this T cell receptor beta chain was carried out in a study of glioma-infiltrating T cells. Study outcomes and limitations: Only very few CDR3 sequences appeared in both tissue and blood. Non-neoplastic patients had below-expected tissue-blood divergence, while all gliomas exceeded expectation.

This clonotype showed up just once. Its antigen is not known. A library made for alpha chains picked up this beta chain off target, so its size means little. Trimming left V 5 bases short and J 6 bases short, with 16 bases between. Germline CDR1 and CDR2: MDHEN and SYDVKM. The CDR3 has 14 amino acids. Using RNA template, CDR3s of TCR alpha and beta were amplified with iRepertoire arm-PCR. Via MiXCR, TCRdb re-called the multiplex PCR reads, giving one row per CDR3 protein. The table records a few thousand distinct CDR3 sequences, about 86% of them present only once. The sequenced sample consisted of glioma tissue, nonneoplastic brain tissue, or PBMCs (not recorded which). The TCR originated in a human donor with low-grade glioma or glioblastoma, undergoing nonglioma brain surgery, or in good health (not recorded which). The chain employs TRBV28 and TRBJ1-2; TRBD1 might be the D (6 bases). CDR3 nucleotides: TGTGCCAGCAGTCCACCTACAGGGATTAATGGCTACACCTTC. This encodes CASSPPTGINGYTF.